These 26 T cell receptor beta chains originate from one sample sequenced in a study of blood T cell repertoires in COVID-19 (dated by TCRdb to the early 2020s). Libraries were made using the immunoSEQ multiplex PCR assay. The immuneACCESS repertoire file appears here via TCRdb, limited to in-frame rearrangements. These files lack a portion of the clones; in checked studies, under half of the deficit traces to unresolved V genes, and the cause of the others is not known. Here the sample has about 190,000 clones; under 80% occur a single time. The ten most abundant clones make up roughly 14% of the sample. What was sequenced was peripheral blood. The origin of the receptors is a man aged 50-60 years who had recovered from COVID-19.

This clone was recorded once. The genes are TRBV7-9 and TRBJ1-6; D remains ambiguous. Germline-derived CDR1 and CDR2 are SEHNR and FQNEAQ (reference sequence). Trimming cost V 3 bases and J 9 bases, with 12 bases left between them. The CDR3 is made up of 14 amino acids. CDR3 loop: CASSLSQNGSPLHF. The CDR3 DNA follows: TGTGCCAGCAGCTTGAGCCAAAATGGTTCACCCCTCCACTTT.

This clone was found a few times. The chain links TRBV3-1 (or the pseudogene TRBV3-2) to TRBJ2-7, with 13 bases aligning to TRBD2. The CDR3 spans 16 residues. From germline, CDR1 is LGHDT and CDR2 YNNKEL (reference sequence). V gave up 6 bases and J gave up 0 bases; unmatched junction bases: 5. The CDR3 loop reads CASRGTSGTASYEQYF. CDR3 bases: TGTGCCAGCAGAGGGACTAGCGGGACTGCCTCCTACGAGCAGTACTTC.

This chain joins TRBV19 and TRBJ1-4; D not resolved. CDR3 size: 14 residues. Per the germline V gene, CDR1 is LNHDA and CDR2 is SQIVND (reference sequence). V lost 5 bases to trimming and J lost 7 bases, with 14 bases between them. The CDR3: CASSPHLSTEKLFF. CDR3 sequence (DNA): TGTGCCAGTAGTCCACACCTTAGCACTGAAAAACTGTTTTTT.

The V and J genes are TRBV27 and TRBJ1-6; D call uncertain. This CDR3 is 16 amino acids long. The ends were cut back, 3 bases at V and 6 bases at J, with 15 bases in the middle. The germline V gene encodes CDR1 MNHEY and CDR2 SMNVEV (reference sequence). The CDR3 region is CASSFLAGSTNSPLHF. As DNA, the CDR3 is TGTGCCAGCAGTTTTTTAGCGGGTTCGACTAATTCACCCCTCCACTTT.

This rearrangement joins TRBV6-1 to TRBJ1-4, with TRBD1 matching 8 bases. V lost 4 bases to trimming and J lost 6 bases; unmatched junction nucleotides: 13. The CDR3 covers 17 residues. CDR1 is MNHNS and CDR2 is SASEGT in the germline V gene. The CDR3 region is CASSAVRGQGFDEKLFF. The CDR3 DNA is TGTGCCAGCAGTGCCGTCCGTGGACAGGGCTTTGATGAAAAACTGTTTTTT.

The DNA of the CDR3 is TGTGCCAGCAGCTTCAGGCCCCTTAGCGGGGTCTCTCCCGGGGAGCTGTTTTTT. Protein product: CASSFRPLSGVSPGELFF. V is TRBV7-3 and J is TRBJ2-2, with 8 bases matching TRBD2. The J segment lost 6 bases and the V segment lost 3 bases, leaving 15 bases of the junction unmatched. Germline V gene data show CDR1 as SGHTA and CDR2 as FQGTGA. CDR3 length: 18 amino acids.

The chain couples TRBV3-1 (or the pseudogene TRBV3-2) to TRBJ1-1; no reliable D call. The CDR3 is 13 amino acids. Germline V lookup: CDR1 LGHDT, CDR2 YNNKEL (reference sequence). V lost 4 bases, J lost 1 base, and 7 bases lay in between. CDR3 sequence: CASSRSENTEAFF. The CDR3 coding sequence is TGTGCCAGCAGCCGCTCAGAGAACACTGAAGCTTTCTTT.

This chain connects TRBV27 to TRBJ2-2; D perhaps matches TRBD2 (6 bases). Germline lookup yields CDR1 MNHEY and CDR2 SMNVEV (reference sequence). The CDR3 covers 14 residues. Trimming took off 3 bases at V and 7 bases at J, with 12 bases between the two ends. The CDR3 nucleotides are TGTGCCAGCAGTTTGTCAACGCGGGACGGGGAGCTGTTTTTT. Encoded protein: CASSLSTRDGELFF.

This sequence joins TRBV30 and TRBJ2-1; 15 nucleotides align to TRBD2. Unmatched junction bases numbered 15, after V lost 3 bases and J lost 3 bases. Germline V gene data show CDR1 as GTSNPN and CDR2 as SVGIG (reference sequence). This CDR3 spans 20 amino acids. CDR3 sequence reads: CAWSGGGGTSGRKGYNEQFF. In nucleotides, the CDR3 is TGTGCCTGGAGCGGGGGTGGTGGGACTAGCGGGAGGAAAGGCTACAATGAGCAGTTCTTC.

V and J are TRBV28 and TRBJ1-2; D gene unclear. V was trimmed by 2 bases and J by 1 base, leaving 8 bases between them. Germline V gene sequence: CDR1 MDHEN, CDR2 SYDVKM. CDR3 length: 14 amino acids. The CDR3, as DNA: TGTGCCAGCAGTTTAAGCGGAAGTAACTATGGCTACACCTTC. Amino acids: CASSLSGSNYGYTF.

A single count supports this clone. This chain joins TRBV2 and TRBJ1-4, with D uncertain. V lost 9 bases to trimming and J lost 0 bases, with 20 bases between them. This CDR3 is 17 amino acids long. Germline V lookup: CDR1 SNHLY, CDR2 FYNNEI. CDR3 in amino acids: CASSPGVGVSTNEKLFF. CDR3 coding DNA: TGTGCCAGTTCTCCCGGGGTCGGAGTATCAACTAATGAAAAACTGTTTTTT.

This clone was found many times. The V and J genes are TRBV19 and TRBJ1-3; possibly TRBD1 for D (6 bases). CDR3 length: 16 residues. Germline assignment: CDR1 LNHDA and CDR2 SQIVND (reference sequence). Trimming took off 7 bases at V and 1 base at J, with 17 bases between the two ends. CDR3: CASIPSGGASGNTIYF. The CDR3 DNA sequence: TGTGCCAGTATTCCTTCGGGGGGCGCATCTGGAAACACCATATATTTT. The entire variable domain, with the rest obtained from reference TRBV19 and TRBJ1-3, is as follows: DGGITQSPKYLFRKEGQNVTLSCEQNLNHDAMYWYRQDPGQGLRLIYYSQIVNDFQKGDIAEGYSVSREKKESFPLTVTSAQKNPTAFYLCASIPSGGASGNTIYFGEGSWLTVV.

V gene TRBV29-1 combines with J gene TRBJ2-1, with D perhaps TRBD2 (6 bases). Trimming removed 4 bases at V and 5 bases at J, with 12 bases between. CDR1 is SQVTM, CDR2 ANQGSEA, per germline. This CDR3 has 13 amino acids. The DNA for the CDR3 is TGCAGCGTTGGTACTAGCCCAAACAATGAGCAGTTCTTC. This codes for CSVGTSPNNEQFF.

This clone was picked up a small number of times. The genes are TRBV29-1 and TRBJ1-2; 8 nucleotides agree with TRBD1. V shed 4 bases, J shed 7 bases, and the junction held 5 bases outside the gene matches. The CDR3 is 12 residues long. Germline V gene data show CDR1 as SQVTM and CDR2 as ANQGSEA. CDR3: CSVADRVAGYTF. Written as DNA, the CDR3 is TGCAGCGTTGCGGACAGGGTAGCTGGCTACACCTTC.

The rearrangement joins TRBV11-3 to TRBJ2-3; a possible D gene is TRBD2 (5 bases). V gave up 4 bases and J gave up 6 bases, with 11 bases separating them. Germline V gene sequence: CDR1 SGHNT, CDR2 YENEEA. CDR3 size: 13 residues. The CDR3 sequence is CASSSDRGDTQYF. The CDR3 DNA reads as TGTGCCAGCAGCTCCGATAGAGGGGATACGCAGTATTTT. The whole variable domain, remainder taken from reference TRBV11-3 and TRBJ2-3, is EAGVVQSPRYKIIEKKQPVAFWCNPISGHNTLYWYLQNLGQGPELLIRYENEEAVDDSQLPKDRFSAERLKGVDSTLKIQPAELGDSAVYLCASSSDRGDTQYFGPGTRLTVL.

The rearrangement joins TRBV14 to TRBJ2-1; 7 positions match TRBD2. The CDR3 extends over 15 amino acids. Unmatched junction bases numbered 11, after V lost 5 bases and J lost 7 bases. CDR1 is SGHDN and CDR2 is FVKESK in the germline V gene. CDR3 bases: TGTGCCAGCAGCGCGGGGCGGGAGTATCGAAATGAGCAGTTCTTC. Translated, it gives CASSAGREYRNEQFF.

V is TRBV3-1 (or the pseudogene TRBV3-2) and J is TRBJ1-2; TRBD1 matches at 7 bases. With V trimmed by 4 bases and J by 8 bases, 13 bases remained unmatched. There are 15 residues in the CDR3. Germline V CDR1 and CDR2: LGHDT, YNNKEL (reference sequence). Here the CDR3 DNA reads TGTGCCAGCAGCCCCCGACAGGGATCAGGAAGAGGCTACACCTTC. Translated: CASSPRQGSGRGYTF.

In this sample, this clone turned up a few times. The chain has TRBV11-1 and TRBJ1-1, with D possibly TRBD1 on 5 matching bases. Trimming took 5 bases from V and 2 from J, leaving 9 bases between them. The germline V gene encodes CDR1 SGHAT and CDR2 FQDESV (reference sequence). This CDR3 comprises 13 residues. In nucleotides, the CDR3 is TGTGCCAGCAGCCGGGGGGTAAACACTGAAGCTTTCTTT. This encodes CASSRGVNTEAFF.

The chain couples TRBV4-3 to TRBJ2-5; tentative D call: TRBD2 (6 bases). V was trimmed by 0 bases and J by 5 bases, leaving 10 bases between them. Per the germline V gene, CDR1 is LGHNA and CDR2 is YSLEER. The CDR3 totals 14 residues. CDR3 DNA sequence: TGCGCCAGCAGCCAAGATCTGGGGAGGGAGACCCAGTACTTC. Protein: CASSQDLGRETQYF.

The chain links TRBV11-2 to TRBJ2-1; 9 bases match TRBD1. The CDR3 has 13 residues. Losses at the gene ends were 10 bases for V and 8 bases for J; bases not matched to a gene: 9. Germline V lookup: CDR1 SGHAT, CDR2 FQNNGV. CDR3 region: CATSGQGQDEQFF. DNA for the CDR3: TGTGCCACCTCGGGACAGGGCCAAGATGAGCAGTTCTTC.

The chain joins TRBV6-1 to TRBJ2-7; unclear D gene. The germline V and J ends were trimmed by 2 bases and 1 base, with 12 bases remaining between them. CDR3 size: 15 residues. Germline V CDR1 and CDR2: MNHNS, SASEGT. The CDR3 loop is CASSEYRGYSYEQYF. The CDR3 DNA reads as TGTGCCAGCAGTGAATATCGCGGATATTCCTACGAGCAGTACTTC.

This chain joins TRBV7-2 and TRBJ2-1; 11 positions match TRBD2. Germline V gives CDR1 SGHTA, CDR2 FQGNSA. The CDR3 consists of 14 residues. V shed 6 bases, J shed 7 bases, and the junction held 5 bases outside the gene matches. The CDR3 region has the DNA TGTGCCAGCAGGTCTAGCGGGAGGTCTAATGAGCAGTTCTTC. Translating gives CASRSSGRSNEQFF.

The chain joins TRBV15 to TRBJ2-7; TRBD2 agrees at 14 bases. The CDR3 has 13 residues. Germline assignment: CDR1 LNHNV and CDR2 YYDKDF (reference sequence). V lost 9 bases, J lost 5 bases, and 3 bases stayed unmatched. The CDR3 coding sequence is TGTGCCACGGGACTAGCGGGAGTACACGAGCAGTACTTC. It encodes CATGLAGVHEQYF.

This chain links TRBV3-1 (or the pseudogene TRBV3-2) with TRBJ2-2, with TRBD1 matching 9 bases. The CDR3 length is 17 residues. Germline V gene lookup returns CDR1 LGHDT and CDR2 YNNKEL (reference sequence). Trimming at V came to 2 bases and at J to 2 bases, leaving 6 bases not matched to a gene. This chain's CDR3 is CASSQYGQGPNTGELFF. The CDR3 DNA reads as TGTGCCAGCAGCCAATACGGACAGGGGCCAAACACCGGGGAGCTGTTTTTT.

In its sample, this clone was seen once. The chain is built from TRBV7-9 and TRBJ2-7, with 10 positions matching TRBD1. J gave up 4 bases and V 7 bases, and 10 bases lay outside the gene matches. This CDR3 comprises 15 residues. Germline-derived CDR1 and CDR2 are SEHNR and FQNEAQ (reference sequence). For the CDR3, the DNA is TGTGCCAGCACCTTCGGGGGACAGGGGTTATACGAGCAGTACTTC. Its translation: CASTFGGQGLYEQYF.

This chain uses TRBV19 with TRBJ2-7; 9 positions agree with TRBD2. The CDR3 loop spans 15 amino acids. CDR1 is LNHDA, CDR2 SQIVND, per germline (reference sequence). Germline trimming cut 5 bases from V and 3 bases from J; bases unmatched to any gene: 8. The CDR3 DNA reads as TGTGCCAGTAGTCTGTTAGCGGGGGCTTACTACGAGCAGTACTTC. It yields the protein CASSLLAGAYYEQYF.